These 24 T cell receptor beta chains share one sample of origin, sequenced in a study of cytomegalovirus exposure and HLA in healthy donors. PCR primers comprised 60 Vbeta and 13 Jbeta primers. Using immunoSEQ multiplex PCR, the repertoire was profiled, and TCRdb retains in-frame clones only, with some absent. The sample totals 31,000 or so clones. Sample: PBMCs. Receptors were obtained from a female donor in good health and CMV-seronegative.

The chain couples TRBV6-5 to TRBJ2-5; 8 nucleotides match TRBD1. With 4 bases clipped from V and 1 base from J, the junction kept 2 bases outside the gene matches. Germline lookup yields CDR1 MNHEY and CDR2 SVGAGI. The CDR3 sequence is 14 residues long. The CDR3 loop is CASSWGTGQETQYF. CDR3 sequence (DNA): TGTGCCAGCAGTTGGGGGACAGGCCAAGAGACCCAGTACTTC.

This chain links TRBV5-6 with TRBJ1-1; TRBD1 matches at 7 bases. The V gene end was trimmed by 5 bases and the J gene end by 1 base; junction bases not matched to a gene: 8. Germline V gives CDR1 SGHDT, CDR2 YYEEEE. The CDR3 runs 15 residues. CDR3 sequence: CASRKPQGRNTEAFF. In nucleotides, the CDR3 is TGTGCCAGCAGAAAACCACAGGGGCGGAACACTGAAGCTTTCTTT.

The rearrangement joins TRBV4-3 to TRBJ1-2; a possible D gene is TRBD1 (5 bases). V was shortened by 0 bases and J by 6 bases, with 26 bases between the two germline ends. Germline CDR1 LGHNA, CDR2 YSLEER. CDR3 size: 19 residues. The CDR3 DNA follows: TGCGCCAGCAGCCAAGATTCTAAGGGGTTACCTGACCCTGGGGATGGCTACACCTTC. Translation: CASSQDSKGLPDPGDGYTF.

The V and J genes are TRBV18 and TRBJ1-1; the D is unclear. CDR3 length equals 12 residues. Trimming took 0 bases from V and 6 from J, leaving 5 bases between them. Germline values: CDR1 KGHSH, CDR2 LQKENI. CDR3 DNA sequence: TGTGCCAGCTCACCACCAGAGGCTGAAGCTTTCTTT. Translated: CASSPPEAEAFF.

The chain uses TRBV27 and TRBJ1-2, with a tentative D call TRBD1 (5 bases). The CDR3 contains 13 residues. V lost 2 bases to trimming and J lost 6 bases, with 10 bases between them. The germline V gene has CDR1 MNHEY and CDR2 SMNVEV (reference sequence). In DNA form, the CDR3 reads TGTGCCAGCAGTTTAGGCAGGGAAGATGGCTACACCTTC. This translates into CASSLGREDGYTF.

The chain uses TRBV5-1 and TRBJ1-6; no clear D gene. Per the germline V gene, CDR1 is SGHRS and CDR2 is YFSETQ. This CDR3 spans 17 amino acids. V gave up 2 bases and J gave up 6 bases, with 18 bases separating them. In DNA, the CDR3 is TGCGCCAGCAGCTTACCAGCTGGAGGGAATATTAATTCACCCCTCCACTTT. Translation: CASSLPAGGNINSPLHF.

The J gene is TRBJ1-4, the V gene TRBV15; 8 bases agree with TRBD1. With V trimmed by 4 bases and J by 5 bases, 6 bases remained unmatched. The germline V gene encodes CDR1 LNHNV and CDR2 YYDKDF (reference sequence). The CDR3 loop spans 15 amino acids. CDR3 amino acids: CATSMSDRANEKLFF. In nucleotides, the CDR3 is TGTGCCACCAGCATGTCGGACAGGGCAAATGAAAAACTGTTTTTT.

The CDR3 coding sequence is TGTGCCAGCAGCTCGCCGGCTCAGGGAGGTAACTATGGCTACACCTTC. This codes for CASSSPAQGGNYGYTF. The chain combines TRBV7-9 with TRBJ1-2; D might be TRBD1 (5 bases). The V end was cut by 4 bases, the J end by 1 base, with 16 bases between. Germline V CDR1 and CDR2: SEHNR, FQNEAQ (reference sequence). CDR3 length: 16 residues.

CDR3 nucleotide sequence: TGTGCCAGCAGCTTAGTGTCGGGGTATGGCGAGCAGTACTTC. Protein product: CASSLVSGYGEQYF. V gene TRBV11-2 combines with J gene TRBJ2-7, with TRBD2 as a possible D gene (5 bases). This CDR3 is 14 amino acids long. Trimming pared 1 base from V and 6 bases from J, leaving 13 bases between. Looked up from germline, CDR1 is SGHAT and CDR2 is FQNNGV.

The chain links TRBV5-1 to TRBJ2-1; 8 bases line up with TRBD2. Trimming took 4 bases from V and 2 from J; bases not matched to a gene: 2. CDR1 and CDR2 from the germline V gene are SGHRS and YFSETQ. This CDR3 has 14 residues. CDR3 residues: CASSPGGPYNEQFF. Here the CDR3 DNA reads TGCGCCAGCAGCCCGGGGGGGCCCTACAATGAGCAGTTCTTC.

The chain is built from TRBV30 and TRBJ2-7; no clear D gene. This CDR3 comprises 12 residues. The V gene's germline CDR1 is GTSNPN and CDR2 SVGIG (reference sequence). V dropped 2 bases and J dropped 2 bases, with 7 bases sitting between them. CDR3 DNA: TGTGCCTGGAGTACTGGTCCCTACGAGCAGTACTTC. Translation gives CAWSTGPYEQYF.

This chain links TRBV30 with TRBJ1-6; D uncertain. The germline V and J ends were trimmed by 2 bases and 3 bases, with 11 bases remaining between them. Germline values: CDR1 GTSNPN, CDR2 SVGIG (reference sequence). This CDR3 contains 15 residues. DNA of the CDR3: TGTGCCTGGAGTATTCCCGGCGGCTATAATTCACCCCTCCACTTT. Protein sequence: CAWSIPGGYNSPLHF.

The chain links TRBV5-1 to TRBJ2-2; TRBD1 might be the D (5 bases). The CDR3 covers 15 residues. Per the germline V gene, CDR1 is SGHRS and CDR2 is YFSETQ. V dropped 0 bases and J dropped 6 bases, with 12 bases sitting between them. The CDR3 DNA reads as TGCGCCAGCAGCTTGGAACGGACATTCTCCGGGGAGCTGTTTTTT. It yields the protein CASSLERTFSGELFF.

The chain employs TRBV30 and TRBJ1-1; unclear D gene. The CDR3 loop spans 12 amino acids. Trimming stripped 4 bases from V and 0 bases from J, with 6 bases between. Germline V lookup: CDR1 GTSNPN, CDR2 SVGIG (reference sequence). In DNA form, the CDR3 reads TGTGCCTGGAAATATGTGAACACTGAAGCTTTCTTT. Protein: CAWKYVNTEAFF. Supplemented by reference TRBV30 and TRBJ1-1, the full variable domain reads SQTIHQWPATLVQPVGSPLSLECTVEGTSNPNLYWYRQAAGRGLQLLFYSVGIGQISSEVPQNLSASRPQDRQFILSSKKLLLSDSGFYLCAWKYVNTEAFFGQGTRLTVV.

This chain uses TRBV5-4 with TRBJ2-5; TRBD2 is a possible D gene (6 bases). This CDR3 is built from 14 residues. CDR1 and CDR2 (germline): SGHNT, YYREEE (reference sequence). Trimming pared 2 bases from V and 3 bases from J, leaving 11 bases between. Written as DNA, the CDR3 is TGTGCCAGCAGCTTAGCGGACTATAAAGAGACCCAGTACTTC. Translation: CASSLADYKETQYF.

The chain combines TRBV7-9 with TRBJ2-1; possibly TRBD1 for D (6 bases). From germline, CDR1 is SEHNR and CDR2 FQNEAQ (reference sequence). This CDR3 has 16 residues. Trimming took off 5 bases at V and 2 bases at J, with 16 bases between the two ends. CDR3 bases: TGTGCCAGCAGCCCACCGGACAGCGCCGCCTACAATGAGCAGTTCTTC. Residues: CASSPPDSAAYNEQFF.

The genes are TRBV7-3 and TRBJ2-1; D gene ambiguous. This CDR3 comprises 13 residues. The germline V gene has CDR1 SGHTA and CDR2 FQGTGA. Trimming removed 5 bases from V and 6 bases from J, with 11 bases in between. The CDR3 region has the DNA TGTGCCAGCAGCCGCGGCCGGAGCAATGAGCAGTTCTTC. Translated: CASSRGRSNEQFF. Full variable domain (rest looked up from reference TRBV7-3 and TRBJ2-1): GAGVSQTPSNKVTEKGKYVELRCDPISGHTALYWYRQSLGQGPEFLIYFQGTGAADDSGLPNDRFFAVRPEGSVSTLKIQRTERGDSAVYLCASSRGRSNEQFFGPGTRLTVL.

The CDR3 is CASSLSWDTINYGYTF. CDR3 bases: TGTGCCAGCAGTTTATCGTGGGACACCATTAACTATGGCTACACCTTC. This chain joins TRBV27 and TRBJ1-2, with D possibly TRBD1 on 6 matching bases. The V end lost 0 bases, the J end lost 1 base, and 12 bases lay between the germline ends. CDR1 and CDR2 (germline): MNHEY, SMNVEV (reference sequence). The CDR3 is made up of 16 amino acids.

The V and J genes are TRBV9 and TRBJ1-6; D is ambiguous. Between the trimmed V and J ends, which lost 0 bases and 6 bases, there was a span of 13 bases. From germline, CDR1 is SGDLS and CDR2 YYNGEE. CDR3 length: 16 amino acids. CDR3 amino acids: CASSVGLRLSNSPLHF. The DNA of the CDR3 is TGTGCCAGCAGCGTAGGACTTCGGCTGAGTAATTCACCCCTCCACTTT.

This sequence joins TRBV29-1 and TRBJ1-4, with TRBD1 as a possible D gene (6 bases). CDR3 size: 12 residues. Germline CDR1 and CDR2: SQVTM and ANQGSEA. Trimming removed 7 bases from V and 5 bases from J, with 11 bases in between. CDR3 nucleotides: TGCAGCGGAAGCGGGACAAATGAAAAACTGTTTTTT. As protein: CSGSGTNEKLFF.

The rearrangement links TRBV5-1 to TRBJ2-4; TRBD1 aligns across 8 bases. From germline, CDR1 is SGHRS and CDR2 YFSETQ. V trimming: 1 base; J trimming: 6 bases; junction bases outside the gene matches: 9. The CDR3 length is 16 residues. CDR3 coding DNA: TGCGCCAGCAGCTTGCAGTCAGGGGGCTCGGCAAACATTCAGTACTTC. Its protein is CASSLQSGGSANIQYF.

The chain combines TRBV9 with TRBJ2-2; D is possibly TRBD1 (6 bases). V was pared by 4 bases and J by 7 bases, with 14 bases between. CDR3 length: 14 amino acids. CDR1 and CDR2 (germline): SGDLS, YYNGEE. Here the CDR3 reads CASSSRQVVGELFF. The CDR3 region has the DNA TGTGCCAGCAGCTCCCGACAGGTAGTCGGGGAGCTGTTTTTT.

The chain has TRBV18 and TRBJ2-2, with D possibly TRBD2 on 5 matching bases. The V gene's germline CDR1 is KGHSH and CDR2 LQKENI. V lost 0 bases, J lost 6 bases, and 17 bases lay in between. The CDR3 contains 17 residues. The CDR3 DNA reads TGTGCCAGCTCACCACCTTCGCGGGCCCTCGAACCCGGGGAGCTGTTTTTT. Its protein product is CASSPPSRALEPGELFF.

The chain recombines TRBV5-1 with TRBJ1-3, with D unresolved. The CDR3 length is 15 residues. The V gene's germline CDR1 is SGHRS and CDR2 YFSETQ. V dropped 4 bases and J dropped 0 bases, with 11 bases sitting between them. In DNA, the CDR3 is TGCGCCAGCAGCGGGCAGCCCGCCTCTGGAAACACCATATATTTT. Translated: CASSGQPASGNTIYF.